Listed here are 18 T cell receptor beta chains from one sample, sequenced in a study of T cell changes during pregnancy in multiple sclerosis. TCRdb's copy holds only in-frame clones and misses some; the assay was immunoSEQ multiplex PCR. Among approximately 52,000 clones, 85% to 95% were seen once, and the ten largest hold roughly 0.25%. Sequenced material: CD4+ T cells from peripheral blood mononuclear cells, taken in the third trimester of pregnancy. All receptors come from a female donor with multiple sclerosis, enrolled in a pregnancy study.

The sample holds one count of this clone. V gene TRBV15 combines with J gene TRBJ2-3, with 10 bases fitting TRBD1. The V gene's germline CDR1 is LNHNV and CDR2 YYDKDF (reference sequence). The CDR3 sequence is 16 residues long. With 5 bases clipped from V and 2 bases from J, the junction kept 7 bases outside the gene matches. CDR3 DNA: TGTGCCACCAGCGGTTCCGGGACAGGGGTCACAGATACGCAGTATTTT. Amino acids: CATSGSGTGVTDTQYF.

V usage is TRBV19 and J usage is TRBJ2-2; 10 bases are shared with TRBD2. CDR3 length: 16 amino acids. J was trimmed by 7 bases and V by 10 bases; bases with no gene match: 15. Germline-derived CDR1 and CDR2 are LNHDA and SQIVND (reference sequence). The CDR3 nucleotides are TGTGCCATCGGAACTAGCGGGGCCCCCCGTGGCGGGGAGCTGTTTTTT. It specifies CAIGTSGAPRGGELFF. The whole variable domain, filled in from reference TRBV19 and TRBJ2-2, reads DGGITQSPKYLFRKEGQNVTLSCEQNLNHDAMYWYRQDPGQGLRLIYYSQIVNDFQKGDIAEGYSVSREKKESFPLTVTSAQKNPTAFYLCAIGTSGAPRGGELFFGEGSRLTVL.

The chain recombines TRBV19 with TRBJ1-1, with a possible D match to TRBD1 (5 bases). Per the germline V gene, CDR1 is LNHDA and CDR2 is SQIVND (reference sequence). Deletions cut 5 bases from V and 0 bases from J, with 19 bases between. This CDR3 comprises 17 residues. In DNA, the CDR3 is TGTGCCAGTAGTCTCCTGCGGGGTCAAGGGGTGAACACTGAAGCTTTCTTT. Protein product: CASSLLRGQGVNTEAFF.

CDR3 residues: CASSPTLRSYGYTF. In nucleotides, the CDR3 is TGTGCCAGCAGCCCGACACTCCGTTCCTATGGCTACACCTTC. This chain links TRBV14 with TRBJ1-2; D unresolved. The CDR3 has 14 amino acids. V was cut by 4 bases and J by 4 bases, with 13 bases left in between. Germline assignment: CDR1 SGHDN and CDR2 FVKESK. Full variable domain (outside the CDR3, taken from reference TRBV14 and TRBJ1-2): EAGVTQFPSHSVIEKGQTVTLRCDPISGHDNLYWYRRVMGKEIKFLLHFVKESKQDESGMPNNRFLAERTGGTYSTLKVQPAELEDSGVYFCASSPTLRSYGYTFGSGTRLTVV.

V and J are TRBV6-1 and TRBJ2-7; 8 bases fit TRBD1. V gave up 7 bases and J gave up 3 bases; unmatched junction bases: 8. Germline CDR1 is MNHNS and CDR2 is SASEGT. The CDR3 extends over 14 amino acids. DNA for the CDR3: TGTGCCAGCAAGCCGCAGGGGGCGGTCTACGAGCAGTACTTC. It yields the protein CASKPQGAVYEQYF.

The V call is TRBV30, the J call TRBJ2-1; 8 nucleotides agree with TRBD2. Germline CDR1 is GTSNPN and CDR2 is SVGIG (reference sequence). CDR3 length: 12 amino acids. Trimming removed 2 bases from V and 6 bases from J; junction bases left unmatched: 0. CDR3 bases: TGTGCCTGGAGTCGGGGGGGCAATGAGCAGTTCTTC. Residues: CAWSRGGNEQFF.

This CDR3 reads CASSTRQGIEAFF. The DNA for the CDR3 is TGTGCCAGTAGTACCCGACAGGGGATTGAAGCTTTCTTT. V usage is TRBV19 and J usage is TRBJ1-1, with TRBD1 matching over 8 bases. V gave up 4 bases and J gave up 7 bases; unmatched junction bases: 5. This CDR3 region has 13 residues. CDR1 is LNHDA, CDR2 SQIVND, per germline (reference sequence).

Only a few counts were recorded for this clone. The genes are TRBV30 and TRBJ1-6, with 7 bases lining up with TRBD1. V shed 2 bases and J 4 bases; nucleotides not matched to a gene: 5. The germline gives CDR1 GTSNPN, CDR2 SVGIG (reference sequence). There are 15 residues in the CDR3. In nucleotides, the CDR3 is TGTGCCTGGAGTACCGGGACAGCTTATAATTCACCCCTCCACTTT. This encodes CAWSTGTAYNSPLHF. Full variable domain (remainder filled in from reference TRBV30 and TRBJ1-6): SQTIHQWPATLVQPVGSPLSLECTVEGTSNPNLYWYRQAAGRGLQLLFYSVGIGQISSEVPQNLSASRPQDRQFILSSKKLLLSDSGFYLCAWSTGTAYNSPLHFGNGTRLTVT.

The chain employs TRBV7-9 and TRBJ1-4, with D perhaps matching TRBD1 (5 bases). Deletions cut 5 bases from V and 4 bases from J, with 14 bases between. Per the germline V gene, CDR1 is SEHNR and CDR2 is FQNEAQ (reference sequence). The CDR3 extends over 15 amino acids. The CDR3, as DNA: TGTGCCAGCAGCCCAAAATACAGGATTAATGAAAAACTGTTTTTT. It is translated as CASSPKYRINEKLFF.

This chain uses TRBV5-1 with TRBJ1-5; D may be TRBD1 (5 bases). The V end was cut by 0 bases, the J end by 6 bases, with 13 bases between. Germline values: CDR1 SGHRS, CDR2 YFSETQ. The CDR3 totals 15 residues. CDR3 region: CASSLEPAGLQPQHF. CDR3 sequence (DNA): TGCGCCAGCAGCTTGGAACCGGCAGGGCTTCAGCCCCAGCATTTT.

This sequence joins TRBV19 and TRBJ1-4; perhaps TRBD1 as D (6 bases). The CDR3 extends over 14 amino acids. CDR1 and CDR2 from the germline V gene are LNHDA and SQIVND (reference sequence). V lost 3 bases, J lost 8 bases, and 13 bases lay in between. CDR3 protein: CASSIRGGGEKLFF. CDR3 DNA sequence: TGTGCCAGTAGTATCAGAGGGGGAGGGGAAAAACTGTTTTTT.

CDR3 sequence (DNA): TGTGCCAGCAGGACAACCGGGACAGAAGGCTACGAGCAGTACTTC. Protein sequence: CASRTTGTEGYEQYF. The chain joins TRBV6-5 to TRBJ2-7; 7 positions agree with TRBD1. The V and J ends lost 6 bases and 3 bases, in that order; junction bases with no gene match: 11. The CDR3 is 15 amino acids. In germline, CDR1 is MNHEY, CDR2 SVGAGI.

The J gene is TRBJ1-5, the V gene TRBV7-2; D is possibly TRBD1 (5 bases). Looked up from germline, CDR1 is SGHTA and CDR2 is FQGNSA. CDR3 length: 14 residues. The V end lost 5 bases, the J end lost 7 bases, and 15 bases lay between the germline ends. The CDR3 DNA sequence: TGTGCCAGCAGCGAGTCGGGGGAATGGCAGCCCCAGCATTTT. Translation: CASSESGEWQPQHF.

The rearrangement uses TRBV6-4 and TRBJ1-1; D gene uncertain. V was cut by 3 bases and J by 3 bases, with 8 bases left in between. The CDR3 consists of 13 residues. Germline V gene sequence: CDR1 MRHNA, CDR2 SNTAGT. The CDR3 reads CASSDRQDTEAFF. Written as DNA, the CDR3 is TGTGCCAGCAGTGATCGGCAGGACACTGAAGCTTTCTTT.

This sequence joins TRBV10-3 and TRBJ2-3; weak D call: TRBD2 (6 bases). The V end was cut by 4 bases, the J end by 1 base, with 15 bases between. CDR1 is ENHRY, CDR2 SYGVKD, per germline. This CDR3 region has 16 residues. CDR3: CAISGFGGGGTDTQYF. The CDR3, as DNA: TGTGCCATCAGTGGTTTTGGCGGAGGGGGCACAGATACGCAGTATTTT.

The J gene is TRBJ2-2, the V gene TRBV10-3; 9 bases agree with TRBD1. The CDR3 loop spans 15 amino acids. Trimming cost V 3 bases and J 5 bases; bases outside gene matches: 4. Germline V lookup: CDR1 ENHRY, CDR2 SYGVKD. The CDR3 protein is CAISDTGGGTGELFF. The DNA of the CDR3 is TGTGCCATCAGTGACACAGGGGGCGGAACCGGGGAGCTGTTTTTT.

V and J are TRBV18 and TRBJ2-1, with 10 bases fitting TRBD2. In germline, CDR1 is KGHSH, CDR2 LQKENI. The CDR3 is made up of 15 amino acids. Trimming took 6 bases from V and 8 from J; bases not matched to a gene: 10. The CDR3 region has the DNA TGTGCCAGCTCGCCCCCGGCTAGCGGGAGATATGAGCAGTTCTTC. Its translation: CASSPPASGRYEQFF.

This rearrangement joins TRBV7-8 to TRBJ1-3; D remains unclear. The V end was cut by 1 base, the J end by 0 bases, with 10 bases between. This CDR3 is built from 16 residues. The germline V gene has CDR1 SGHVS and CDR2 FQNEAQ. Here the CDR3 DNA reads TGTGCCAGCAGCTTAGGTCAAACAGTCTCTGGAAACACCATATATTTT. Protein: CASSLGQTVSGNTIYF.